These 9 T cell receptor beta chains originate from one sample sequenced in a study of blood T cells in healthy people across ages. Then a second PCR, running about 6 to 12 cycles, was carried out with a sample-barcoded 5' primer and a J-beta primer mix. TCRdb fed the 5' RACE reads into MiXCR, producing one record per CDR3 protein. The data show approximately 800,000 distinct CDR3 sequences, 40% to 65% seen once. The sample comprised blood. These receptors came from a man at least 80 years old in good health.

The genes are TRBV9 and TRBJ2-2; D gene ambiguous. Germline-derived CDR1 and CDR2 are SGDLS and YYNGEE. The CDR3 is 15 residues long. V was cut by 0 bases and J by 0 bases, with 6 bases left in between. The CDR3 coding sequence is TGTGCCAGCAGCGTAGCGGTAGCGAACACCGGGGAGCTGTTTTTT. The encoded protein is CASSVAVANTGELFF.

The V gene is TRBV4-1, the J gene TRBJ2-7; 8 bases match TRBD1. The length of the CDR3 is 15 residues. From germline, CDR1 is MGHRA and CDR2 YSYEKL. V was clipped by 4 bases and J by 2 bases; unmatched bases: 7. The CDR3 region has the DNA TGCGCCAGCAGCCCATCCGGGACAGGCCCCTACGAGCAGTACTTC. Encoded protein: CASSPSGTGPYEQYF.

This clonotype was counted between two and nine times. The chain combines TRBV11-2 with TRBJ2-3; D is tentatively TRBD1 or TRBD2 (5 bases each). Germline values: CDR1 SGHAT, CDR2 FQNNGV. V was clipped by 5 bases and J by 0 bases, with 15 bases between them. This CDR3 is 16 amino acids long. The CDR3 here is CASSLPGTVSTDTQYF. The CDR3 DNA follows: TGTGCCAGCAGCCTACCCGGGACCGTAAGCACAGATACGCAGTATTTT.

The chain uses TRBV27 and TRBJ2-3; 10 nucleotides align to TRBD2. This CDR3 region has 15 residues. Losses at the gene ends were 2 bases for V and 14 bases for J; bases not matched to a gene: 13. CDR1 is MNHEY, CDR2 SMNVEV, per germline (reference sequence). The CDR3 here is CASSLLAGADRYAYF. CDR3 nucleotides: TGTGCCAGCAGTTTACTAGCGGGAGCGGACAGATACGCGTATTTT.

This clonotype has more than one count but fewer than ten. The chain employs TRBV4-2 and TRBJ2-3; the D gene is possibly TRBD1 (5 bases). The germline V and J ends were trimmed by 4 bases and 4 bases, with 9 bases remaining between them. This CDR3 comprises 13 residues. The V gene's germline CDR1 is LGHNA and CDR2 YNFKEQ. The CDR3 reads CASSPGAADTQYF. For the CDR3, the DNA is TGTGCCAGCAGCCCTGGGGCCGCAGATACGCAGTATTTT.

This clonotype was seen more than once but under ten times. The CDR3 nucleotides read TGTGCCAGCAGCCGTGGGGGCCCTGGAAACACCATATATTTT. This encodes CASSRGGPGNTIYF. The rearrangement uses TRBV7-2 and TRBJ1-3, with TRBD1 as a possible D gene (6 bases). The V gene lost 5 bases and the J gene lost 2 bases, with 10 bases spanning the gap. CDR1 and CDR2 from the germline V gene are SGHTA and FQGNSA. CDR3 length: 14 amino acids.

The chain recombines TRBV7-2 with TRBJ2-7, with 7 bases aligning to TRBD2. Looked up from germline, CDR1 is SGHTA and CDR2 is FQGNSA. CDR3 length: 15 amino acids. Trimming removed 4 bases from V and 3 bases from J; junction bases left unmatched: 9. Here the CDR3 reads CASSSGASGFYEQYF. As DNA, the CDR3 is TGTGCCAGCAGCTCCGGGGCTAGCGGTTTCTACGAGCAGTACTTC.

A remark on this clonotype: The junction and the germline gene differ at one end; a read error may be behind it. J is TRBJ1-4 and V is TRBV6-2 or TRBV6-3; unclear D gene. Germline V gives CDR1 MNHEY, CDR2 SVGEGT. This CDR3 contains 14 residues. Here the CDR3 DNA reads TGTGCCACCGCTGACCCAGCGACTAATGCAAAACTGTTTTTT. Its translation is CATADPATNAKLFF.

CDR3 sequence: CSVAVLAGIPNEQYF. The CDR3 DNA follows: TGCAGCGTTGCTGTCCTAGCGGGGATCCCCAATGAGCAGTACTTC. The gene calls are TRBV29-1 and TRBJ2-7; TRBD2 agrees at 9 bases. From germline, CDR1 is SQVTM and CDR2 ANQGSEA. V lost 4 bases to trimming and J lost 7 bases; unmatched junction nucleotides: 14. CDR3 length: 15 residues.